This T cell receptor (beta chain) comes out of a study of beta chain features in type 1 diabetes. Study-level information: The study examined 107,917,701 sorted cells across all samples. Regarding the study as a whole: Type 1 diabetes patients showed a moderate but significant shortening of TCRB CDR3s in all four CD4+ subsets.

Reverse transcribing all isolated RNA meant expressed TCRB transcripts were sequenced. Data came from immunoSEQ multiplex PCR; TCRdb stores just in-frame clones and leaves some out. The sample holds about 260,000 clones; around 25% are singletons and the top ten take 0.012%. This clone was counted between two and nine times. Its antigen is still unknown. CDR1 LNHNV and CDR2 YYDKDF come from the germline V gene (reference sequence). The V and J ends lost 3 bases and 5 bases respectively, with 17 bases between them. There are 15 residues in the CDR3. This rearrangement joins TRBV15 to TRBJ2-7, with D perhaps TRBD2 (6 bases). The sequenced sample consisted of naive CD4+ T cells from blood. This receptor was taken from a woman aged 25-40 years with type 1 diabetes. CDR3 residues: CATSSSTGGIHEQYF. In nucleotides, the CDR3 is TGTGCCACCAGCAGCTCAACGGGCGGGATCCACGAGCAGTACTTC.